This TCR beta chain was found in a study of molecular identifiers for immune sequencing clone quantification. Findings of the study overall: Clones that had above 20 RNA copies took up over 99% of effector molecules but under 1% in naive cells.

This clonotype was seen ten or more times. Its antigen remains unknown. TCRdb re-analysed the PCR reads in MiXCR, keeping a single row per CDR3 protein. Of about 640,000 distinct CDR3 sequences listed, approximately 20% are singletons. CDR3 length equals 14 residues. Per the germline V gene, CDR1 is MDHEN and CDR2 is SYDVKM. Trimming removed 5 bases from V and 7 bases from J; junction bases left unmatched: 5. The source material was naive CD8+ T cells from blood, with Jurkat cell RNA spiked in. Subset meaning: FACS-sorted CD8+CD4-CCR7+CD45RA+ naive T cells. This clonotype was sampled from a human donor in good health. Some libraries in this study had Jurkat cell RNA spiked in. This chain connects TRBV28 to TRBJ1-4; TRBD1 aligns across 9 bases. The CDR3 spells CASSHRGLIEKLFF. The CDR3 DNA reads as TGTGCCAGCAGTCACAGGGGGCTTATTGAAAAACTGTTTTTT.